Listed here are 20 T cell receptor beta chains from one sample, sequenced in a study of T cells in Graves' hyperthyroidism and ophthalmopathy. The TCR beta CDR3 regions underwent amplification using RNA transcripts as the source. When the TCR CDR3 underwent first-round RT-PCR, the HTBI primer set was used. TCRdb itself ran the multiplex PCR reads through MiXCR, one entry per CDR3 protein. The sample includes 370,000 or so distinct CDR3 sequences, roughly 14% seen only once; the top ten take around 21%. Sequenced sample: blood. The receptors here all came from a man aged 25 to 45 with Graves' hyperthyroidism that later progressed to Graves' ophthalmopathy.

This clonotype was picked up many times. The rearrangement joins TRBV7-3 to TRBJ2-2; D is perhaps TRBD1 or TRBD2 (5 bases each). V shed 2 bases and J shed 3 bases, with 7 bases lying between them. This CDR3 region has 14 residues. Germline V lookup: CDR1 SGHTA, CDR2 FQGTGA. CDR3 region: CASSLLGDTGELFF. CDR3 DNA: TGTGCCAGCAGCTTATTGGGGGACACCGGGGAGCTGTTTTTT.

This clonotype has ten or more counts. The rearrangement uses TRBV28 and TRBJ1-5; 7 bases match TRBD1. Germline-derived CDR1 and CDR2 are MDHEN and SYDVKM. Trimming at V came to 5 bases and at J to 4 bases, leaving 11 bases not matched to a gene. There are 16 residues in the CDR3. CDR3 DNA sequence: TGTGCCAGCAGTCTGCGGGACAGATATGCTAATCAGCCCCAGCATTTT. This translates into CASSLRDRYANQPQHF.

This clonotype turned up a few times. The chain has TRBV7-6 and TRBJ1-3; D not certain. The CDR3 runs to 16 residues. Trimming took off 2 bases at V and 0 bases at J, with 11 bases between the two ends. Per the germline V gene, CDR1 is SGHVS and CDR2 is FNYEAQ. The CDR3 DNA sequence: TGTGCCAGCAGCTTAAACCTCCACAGCTCTGGAAACACCATATATTTT. Its translation: CASSLNLHSSGNTIYF.

Comments on this clonotype: A junction end diverges from the germline sequence, so it may reflect a read error. This chain joins TRBV11-1 and TRBJ2-3; D remains ambiguous. The CDR3 is 16 residues long. Germline CDR1 SGHAT, CDR2 FQDESV (reference sequence). The DNA of the CDR3 is TGCGCCAGCAGCCTCCCCCAAGCGTTGGGCACAGATACGCAGTATTTT. Its translation: CASSLPQALGTDTQYF.

In its sample, this clonotype was seen many times. The chain is built from TRBV20-1 and TRBJ1-6, with D possibly matching TRBD1 (5 bases). From germline, CDR1 is DFQATT and CDR2 SNEGSKA (reference sequence). This CDR3 region has 12 residues. V lost 1 base, J lost 15 bases, and 13 bases lay in between. Here the CDR3 reads CSARGDGGVLHF. CDR3 nucleotides: TGCAGTGCTAGAGGAGATGGGGGTGTCCTCCACTTT.

The chain joins TRBV2 to TRBJ1-5; tentative D call: TRBD1 (6 bases). The length of the CDR3 is 14 residues. The V and J ends lost 6 bases and 5 bases respectively, with 14 bases between them. The V gene's germline CDR1 is SNHLY and CDR2 FYNNEI. CDR3 residues: CASSSGTNYQPQHF. CDR3 DNA sequence: TGTGCCAGCAGCTCCGGGACAAATTATCAGCCCCAGCATTTT.

The rearrangement joins TRBV6-2 or TRBV6-3 to TRBJ1-3, with D possibly matching TRBD1 (6 bases). CDR1 and CDR2 (germline): MNHEY, SVGEGT. This CDR3 spans 14 amino acids. Deletions cut 6 bases from V and 0 bases from J, with 9 bases between. DNA for the CDR3: TGTGCCAGCAGAACGGGGGCCTCTGGAAACACCATATATTTT. Its protein product is CASRTGASGNTIYF.

The CDR3 nucleotides read TGTGCCAGCGGGGCTAGCGGGGTATGGGAGACCCAGTACTTC. Encoded protein: CASGASGVWETQYF. The J gene is TRBJ2-5, the V gene TRBV6-1, with 9 bases aligning to TRBD2. The V segment lost 8 bases and the J segment 5 bases; nucleotides outside the gene matches: 9. The CDR3 sequence is 14 residues long. Per germline, CDR1 MNHNS and CDR2 SASEGT.

Ten or more counts support this clonotype. This rearrangement joins TRBV24-1 to TRBJ1-3; no clear D. The germline V and J ends were trimmed by 3 bases and 3 bases, with 8 bases remaining between them. CDR1 and CDR2 from the germline V gene are KGHDR and SFDVKD. The CDR3 runs to 14 residues. The CDR3 bases are TGTGCCACCAGTGATGCAGGCGGTGGAAACACCATATATTTT. Residues: CATSDAGGGNTIYF.

This clonotype was seen repeatedly, ten times or more. This chain links TRBV6-5 with TRBJ1-1; D not resolved. This CDR3 is 14 amino acids long. V lost 0 bases and J 5 bases, leaving 10 bases between the germline ends. Germline V gives CDR1 MNHEY, CDR2 SVGAGI. CDR3 nucleotides: TGTGCCAGCAGTTACTCCTTTACGCGAACTGAAGCTTTCTTT. This gives the protein CASSYSFTRTEAFF.

This clonotype was seen repeatedly, ten times or more. The gene calls are TRBV5-1 and TRBJ1-3; D is unclear. CDR1 and CDR2 (germline): SGHRS, YFSETQ. This CDR3 has 15 residues. The germline V and J ends were trimmed by 0 bases and 4 bases, with 11 bases remaining between them. CDR3 nucleotide sequence: TGCGCCAGCAGCTTGGAGGGCCTGCTAGGAAACACCATATATTTT. Protein product: CASSLEGLLGNTIYF.

V usage is TRBV25-1 and J usage is TRBJ2-4; tentatively, D is TRBD1 (6 bases). The CDR3 runs to 15 residues. CDR1 is MGHDK and CDR2 is SYGVNS in the germline V gene. V was pared by 11 bases and J by 0 bases, with 17 bases between. The CDR3 region is CALTLGQIAKNIQYF. The CDR3 DNA follows: TGTGCCCTCACCCTCGGACAGATAGCCAAAAACATTCAGTACTTC.

V usage is TRBV7-9 and J usage is TRBJ1-4; the D is unclear. Between the trimmed V and J ends, which lost 5 bases and 0 bases, there was a span of 19 bases. This CDR3 spans 18 amino acids. Germline V gene data show CDR1 as SEHNR and CDR2 as FQNEAQ (reference sequence). The CDR3 DNA is TGTGCCAGCAGCACAACCTTAAGGCGCGGTGCAACTAATGAAAAACTGTTTTTT. Encoded protein: CASSTTLRRGATNEKLFF.

This chain connects TRBV20-1 to TRBJ2-3; 7 bases are shared with TRBD2. Germline V CDR1 and CDR2: DFQATT, SNEGSKA (reference sequence). This CDR3 region has 13 residues. V gave up 6 bases and J gave up 4 bases; unmatched junction bases: 7. The CDR3 DNA sequence: TGCAGTGCACCCTCAGCGGGGTCAGATACGCAGTATTTT. Translating it yields CSAPSAGSDTQYF.

This chain connects TRBV28 to TRBJ1-3, with 8 bases aligning to TRBD1. This CDR3 comprises 18 residues. Germline loops: CDR1 MDHEN, CDR2 SYDVKM. The V and J ends lost 3 bases and 0 bases, in that order; junction bases with no gene match: 10. The CDR3 DNA sequence: TGTGCCAGCAGTTTCGCCGGGTCAGGGGGCCCCTCTGGAAACACCATATATTTT. Amino acids: CASSFAGSGGPSGNTIYF.

J is TRBJ1-6 and V is TRBV10-3; 8 bases line up with TRBD1. The CDR3 runs to 14 residues. Looked up from germline, CDR1 is ENHRY and CDR2 is SYGVKD. V trimming: 6 bases; J trimming: 5 bases; junction bases outside the gene matches: 3. CDR3 loop: CAIRKQGDNSPLHF. The CDR3 coding sequence is TGTGCCATCAGGAAACAGGGGGATAATTCACCCCTCCACTTT.

This clonotype occurred many times. This rearrangement joins TRBV6-6 to TRBJ1-1; D not resolved. In germline, CDR1 is MNHNY, CDR2 SVGAGI (reference sequence). The CDR3 extends over 15 amino acids. V lost 0 bases, J lost 1 base, and 9 bases lay in between. CDR3 amino acids: CASSYSTQGNTEAFF. The CDR3 DNA reads TGTGCCAGCAGTTACTCGACGCAAGGGAACACTGAAGCTTTCTTT.

The gene calls are TRBV6-6 and TRBJ1-2; 8 bases map to TRBD1. The CDR3 consists of 16 residues. Trimming cost V 2 bases and J 3 bases; bases outside gene matches: 8. Germline V lookup: CDR1 MNHNY, CDR2 SVGAGI (reference sequence). In DNA form, the CDR3 reads TGTGCCAGCAGTTACGGTGGGACGGACAGGGACTATGGCTACACCTTC. Protein: CASSYGGTDRDYGYTF.

The chain couples TRBV3-1 to TRBJ2-3, with no clear D. The V gene lost 0 bases and the J gene lost 0 bases, with 4 bases spanning the gap. CDR1 and CDR2 (germline): LGHDT, YNNKEL (reference sequence). The CDR3 runs to 14 residues. CDR3 nucleotide sequence: TGTGCCAGCAGCCAAGACTATAGCACAGATACGCAGTATTTT. It yields the protein CASSQDYSTDTQYF.

This chain joins TRBV6-1 and TRBJ1-3; no definite D call. The CDR3 is 14 residues long. Germline CDR1 reads MNHNS; CDR2 reads SASEGT. Trimming cost V 5 bases and J 0 bases, with 8 bases left between them. The chain's CDR3 is CASSTTASGNTIYF. CDR3 nucleotides: TGTGCCAGCAGTACGACGGCCTCTGGAAACACCATATATTTT.